A selection of T cell receptor beta chains follows, all from one sample in a study of shared clonotypes between healthy human individuals. The data were produced by immunoSEQ multiplex PCR, yet TCRdb's version contains in-frame clones alone and is incomplete. The sample includes about 2.5 million clones, 85% to 95% of them seen just once. The sequencing sample was made of naive CD4+ T cells from PBMCs. These receptors were obtained from a man aged 18-30 years in good health. Some clones in this sample may be carry-over from other donors' samples. CDR3s include the opening cysteine and the closing phenylalanine or tryptophan. D genes are given only for firm matches. Where a row states a size, it is once, few, many or the class of an expanded clone; other rows omit it.

TRBV4-1	-	-	TRBJ2-5	TGCGCCAGCAGCCAAGAAGGCCAGTCCAGGGAGACCCAGTACTTC	CASSQEGQSRETQYF
TRBV28	TRBD2	-	TRBJ2-7	TGTGCCAGCAGTTTTCCCCTAGCGGGAGGGCGTTCCTACGAGCAGTACTTC	CASSFPLAGGRSYEQYF
TRBV15	-	-	TRBJ1-3	TGTGCCACCAGCCGCACAGTTTACTCTGGAAACACCATATATTTT	CATSRTVYSGNTIYF
TRBV7-9	TRBD1	-	TRBJ2-7	TGTGCCAGCAGCTTAGTTCCCCTAAGGACAGGGGAGGTCTCCTACGAGCAGTACTTC	CASSLVPLRTGEVSYEQYF
TRBV9	-	-	TRBJ1-5	TGTGCCAGCAGTACAGGATTCAATCAGCCCCAGCATTTT	CASSTGFNQPQHF
TRBV5-4	TRBD2	-	TRBJ2-5	TGTGCCAGCAGCTCCCAAAGTCGCGGGGGGCGAGAGACCCAGTACTTC	CASSSQSRGGRETQYF
TRBV2	-	-	TRBJ2-5	TGTGCCAGCAGGAAGGAGGTACAAGAGACCCAGTACTTC	CASRKEVQETQYF
TRBV14	-	-	TRBJ2-7	TGTGCCAGCAGTCGACAGGCCTCTCAGCAGTACTTC	CASSRQASQQYF
TRBV28	-	-	TRBJ1-5	TGTGCCAGCAGTCTCCCTTATGCCCGCAGGCAGCCCCAGCATTTT	CASSLPYARRQPQHF
TRBV7-2	-	-	TRBJ2-7	TGTGCCAGCAGCGTTACGGTAATGCAGGGGTACGAGCAGTACTTC	CASSVTVMQGYEQYF
TRBV14	-	-	TRBJ2-7	TGTGCCAGCAGCCAAGGTGGCGGGGTAGACCGCCGCTACGAGCAGTACTTC	CASSQGGGVDRRYEQYF
TRBV7-9	-	-	TRBJ2-7	TGTGCCAGCAGCTTAGACCCCGTGGGGAGAGATCAGTACTTC	CASSLDPVGRDQYF
TRBV28	-	-	TRBJ2-6	TGTGCCAGCAGGTCCTTTGGGGCCAACGTCCTGACTTTC	CASRSFGANVLTF
TRBV5-4	-	-	TRBJ2-5	TGTGCCAGCAGCTTGGGAACCGCACAAGAGACCCAGTACTTC	CASSLGTAQETQYF
TRBV4-3	TRBD2	-	TRBJ2-5	TGCGCCAGCAATAGCGGGACGAAGGGAGAGACCCAGTACTTC	CASNSGTKGETQYF
TRBV10-2	-	-	TRBJ2-2	TGCGCCAGCAGTGAGTTCCTCCGCGCCGGGGAGCTGTTTTTT	CASSEFLRAGELFF
TRBV29-1	-	-	TRBJ2-2	TGCAGCGTGACGGGACTTAGGGGTAACGGGGAGCTGTTTTTT	CSVTGLRGNGELFF
TRBV10-3	-	-	TRBJ1-1	TGTGCCATCAATGCGGGACAGAACACTGAAGCTTTCTTT	CAINAGQNTEAFF
TRBV15	-	-	TRBJ1-1	TGTGCCACCAGATACAGGGTCGAGAGGACTGAAGCTTTCTTT	CATRYRVERTEAFF
TRBV6-5	TRBD1	-	TRBJ2-1	TGTGCCAGCAGTTACCGGACAGGGGGCAAGGGCAATGAGCAGTTCTTC	CASSYRTGGKGNEQFF
TRBV28	TRBD1	-	TRBJ2-7	TGTGCCAGCAGTCTGACAGGGCTTTTCGAGCAGTACTTC	CASSLTGLFEQYF
TRBV5-1	TRBD1	-	TRBJ1-1	TGCGCCAGCAGCTCGGGACAGGCGAACACTGAAGCTTTCTTT	CASSSGQANTEAFF
TRBV28	-	once	TRBJ1-1	TGTGCCAGCAGAAAAAGGACAGCGATGAACACTGAAGCTTTCTTT	CASRKRTAMNTEAFF
TRBV30	-	-	TRBJ2-7	TGTGCCTGGAGTGTACGTGGCGGCGGCTACGAGCAGTACTTC	CAWSVRGGGYEQYF
TRBV9	-	once	TRBJ2-5	TGTGCCAGCAGCGTAGGTGCAGAAGAGACCCAGTACTTC	CASSVGAEETQYF
TRBV11-2	TRBD2	-	TRBJ2-2	TGTGCCAGCAGCCTACCGACTAGCGGGAATGGGGAGCTGTTTTTT	CASSLPTSGNGELFF
TRBV10-2	-	once	TRBJ1-2	TGCGCCAGCAAAATGGGGACCCGGGTGGGCTACACCTTC	CASKMGTRVGYTF
TRBV15	-	-	TRBJ1-4	TGTGCCACCAGCAGGGATGCAGGGCTTAATGAAAAACTGTTTTTT	CATSRDAGLNEKLFF
TRBV9	-	-	TRBJ2-5	TGTGCCAGCAGCGTAGCGGGACCTCAAGAGACCCAGTACTTC	CASSVAGPQETQYF
TRBV5-6	-	once	TRBJ2-7	TGTGCCAGCAGTTTGGCCTCCTACGAGCAGTACTTC	CASSLASYEQYF
TRBV9	-	-	TRBJ1-4	TGTGCCAGCAGCGTAGAGGGGCGGGCGCATACACTGTTTTTT	CASSVEGRAHTLFF
TRBV7-2	-	-	TRBJ2-1	TGTGCCAGCAGCTTAGAAGCTAGTCGCTATGAGCAGTTCTTC	CASSLEASRYEQFF
TRBV7-2	-	-	TRBJ1-5	TGTGCCAGCAGCTTAGTTGGGGGGCTTCAGCCCCAGCATTTT	CASSLVGGLQPQHF
TRBV19	-	-	TRBJ2-5	TGTGCCAGTAGGTTACGAGACGACGGGAAGACCCAGTACTTC	CASRLRDDGKTQYF
TRBV5-1	-	-	TRBJ2-7	TGCGCCAGCAGCTTCCCGGGTTATAACGAGCAGTACTTC	CASSFPGYNEQYF
TRBV2	-	once	TRBJ1-3	TGTGCCAGCAGTGTCCGGGGTTCCTTCTCTGGAAACACCATATATTTT	CASSVRGSFSGNTIYF
TRBV5-5	TRBD1	-	TRBJ1-1	TGTGCCAGCAGCCCGGGACAGGCAAGGGTCGGCACTGAAGCTTTCTTT	CASSPGQARVGTEAFF
TRBV5-4	TRBD1	-	TRBJ1-2	TGTGCCAGCAGCTTGGGGCAGGGGGCCAACTATGGCTACACCTTC	CASSLGQGANYGYTF
TRBV4-3	-	-	TRBJ1-6	TGCGCCAGCAGCCATGCCCATTCACCCCTCCACTTT	CASSHAHSPLHF
TRBV29-1	-	-	TRBJ1-1	TGCAGCGTTTCCTCTGAGAGGGACCCGAACACTGAAGCTTTCTTT	CSVSSERDPNTEAFF
TRBV7-3	-	-	TRBJ1-1	TGTGCCAGCAGCTTAGGGCATTCGAACACTGAAGCTTTCTTT	CASSLGHSNTEAFF
TRBV28	-	-	TRBJ2-7	TGTGCCAGCAGTTTTCAGGGAATGACCTACGAGCAGTACTTC	CASSFQGMTYEQYF
TRBV6-6	-	-	TRBJ1-5	TGTGCCAGCAGTTACACCCTTCGAGGGGTAGGTCAGCCCCAGCATTTT	CASSYTLRGVGQPQHF
TRBV7-3	TRBD2	once	TRBJ2-2	TGTGCCAGCAGCTTAACCCCCGGACTAGCGGGAGGGGGGTACACCGGGGAGCTGTTTTTT	CASSLTPGLAGGGYTGELFF
TRBV9	TRBD1	once	TRBJ1-2	TGTGCCAGCAGCCTGCAGGGGGCCTTCAACTATGGCTACACCTTC	CASSLQGAFNYGYTF
TRBV2	-	-	TRBJ2-3	TGTGCCAGCAGTGCGCGGCGGCATTCCACAGATACGCAGTATTTT	CASSARRHSTDTQYF
TRBV28	TRBD2	-	TRBJ2-1	TGTGCCAGCAGCTCGGGACTAGCGGGAGGGCCGTTCTTC	CASSSGLAGGPFF
TRBV5-8	-	once	TRBJ1-5	TGTGCCAGCAGCTTGGTCCATCAGCAGCCCCAGCATTTT	CASSLVHQQPQHF
TRBV29-1	TRBD1	few	TRBJ2-2	TGCAGCGGTACGGCCGGGACAGTCGACGGGGAGCTGTTTTTT	CSGTAGTVDGELFF
TRBV5-5	-	once	TRBJ2-7	TGTGCCAGCAGCTTGGGGGGATACGAGCAGTACTTC	CASSLGGYEQYF
TRBV27	TRBD1	-	TRBJ2-7	TGTGCCAGCAGTCCCCGGTTAGGACAGGGCTACGAGCAGTACTTC	CASSPRLGQGYEQYF
TRBV2	-	-	TRBJ2-1	TGTGCCAGCAGCCCGAGAGGGGGGCCCTCCTACAATGAGCAGTTCTTC	CASSPRGGPSYNEQFF
TRBV2	-	-	TRBJ2-3	TGTGCCAGCAGTGAAGCGCTTTCAGATACGCAGTATTTT	CASSEALSDTQYF
TRBV27	TRBD2	once	TRBJ2-1	TGTGCCAGCAGACAGCGGGATCTCAATGAGCAGTTCTTC	CASRQRDLNEQFF
TRBV7-8	TRBD1	-	TRBJ2-5	TGTGCCAGCAGGCCTCCTCCGGACAGGGGAAGGGAGACCCAGTACTTC	CASRPPPDRGRETQYF
TRBV28	-	-	TRBJ2-7	TGTGCCAGCAGTTTACATTACGAGCAGTACTTC	CASSLHYEQYF
TRBV2	-	once	TRBJ1-2	TGTGCCAGCAGTGCTGTAGTTACGGATGGCTACACCTTC	CASSAVVTDGYTF
TRBV2	-	-	TRBJ1-5	TGTGCCAGCAGTGCCGAGTCAGACTCCAATCAGCCCCAGCATTTT	CASSAESDSNQPQHF
TRBV5-1	-	-	TRBJ1-2	TGCGCCAGCACCCTGGACGTTAACTATGGCTACACCTTC	CASTLDVNYGYTF